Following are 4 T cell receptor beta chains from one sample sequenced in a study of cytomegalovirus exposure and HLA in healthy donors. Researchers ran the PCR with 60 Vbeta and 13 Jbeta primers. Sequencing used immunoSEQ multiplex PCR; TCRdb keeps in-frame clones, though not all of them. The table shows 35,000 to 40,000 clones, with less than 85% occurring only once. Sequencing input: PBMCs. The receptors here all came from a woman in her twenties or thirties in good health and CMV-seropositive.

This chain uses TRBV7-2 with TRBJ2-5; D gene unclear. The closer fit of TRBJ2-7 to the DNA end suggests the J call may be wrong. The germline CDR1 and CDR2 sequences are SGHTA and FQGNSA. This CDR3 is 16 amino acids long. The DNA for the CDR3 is TGTGCCAGCAGCCCGTCAGGTCCGACCGCCCCCTACGAGCAGTACTTC. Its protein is CASSPSGPTAPYEQYF.

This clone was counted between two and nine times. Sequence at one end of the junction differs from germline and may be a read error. Here the CDR3 DNA reads TGTGCCAGCAGCTTAGGATCGGGGGATCTACTTTCGATCTTC. Translating gives CASSLGSGDLLSIF. This chain connects TRBV7-9 to TRBJ1-2, with TRBD1 as a possible D gene (5 bases). The germline gives CDR1 SEHNR, CDR2 FQNEAQ (reference sequence). The CDR3 has 14 residues.

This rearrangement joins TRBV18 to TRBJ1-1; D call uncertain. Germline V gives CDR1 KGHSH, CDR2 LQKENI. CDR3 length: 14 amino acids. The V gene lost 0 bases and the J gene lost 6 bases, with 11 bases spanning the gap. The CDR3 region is CASSPPSVSAEAFF. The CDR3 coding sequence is TGTGCCAGCTCACCACCATCAGTTAGCGCTGAAGCTTTCTTT.

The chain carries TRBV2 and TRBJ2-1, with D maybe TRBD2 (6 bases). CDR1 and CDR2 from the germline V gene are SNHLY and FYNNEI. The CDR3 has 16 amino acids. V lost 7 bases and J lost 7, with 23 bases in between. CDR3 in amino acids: CASIDRVRAGPNEQFF. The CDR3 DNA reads TGTGCCAGCATTGATAGAGTTAGGGCGGGACCTAATGAGCAGTTCTTC.